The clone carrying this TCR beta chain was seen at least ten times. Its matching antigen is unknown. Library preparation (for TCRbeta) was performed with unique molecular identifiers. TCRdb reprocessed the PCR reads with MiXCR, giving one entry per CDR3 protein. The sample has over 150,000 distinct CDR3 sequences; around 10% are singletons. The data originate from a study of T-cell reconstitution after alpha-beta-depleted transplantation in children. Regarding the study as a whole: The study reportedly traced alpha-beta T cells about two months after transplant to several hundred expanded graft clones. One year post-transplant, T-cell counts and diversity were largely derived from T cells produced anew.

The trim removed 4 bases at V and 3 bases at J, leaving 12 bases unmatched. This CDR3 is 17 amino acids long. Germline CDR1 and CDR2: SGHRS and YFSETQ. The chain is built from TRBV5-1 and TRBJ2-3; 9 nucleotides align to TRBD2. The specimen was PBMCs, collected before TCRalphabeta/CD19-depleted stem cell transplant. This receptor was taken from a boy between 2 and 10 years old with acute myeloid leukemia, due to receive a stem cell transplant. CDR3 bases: TGCGCCAGCAGCCCCCGCTACTCCAGCGGGGGGACAGATACGCAGTATTTT. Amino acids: CASSPRYSSGGTDTQYF.